The T cell receptor (beta chain) described here comes from a study of preoperative IRX-2 immunotherapy in early breast cancer. Unmatched junction bases numbered 6, after V lost 5 bases and J lost 6 bases. The CDR3 runs to 13 residues. In germline, CDR1 is KGHSH, CDR2 LQKENI. Using immunoSEQ multiplex PCR, the repertoire was profiled, and TCRdb retains in-frame clones only, with some absent. This sample carries 30,000 to 35,000 clones, roughly 87% of them seen once, and the ten largest clones take roughly 2.6%. Treatment indicated: preoperative locoregional IRX-2 cytokine immunotherapy. Samples came from a phase Ib trial of preoperative locoregional IRX-2 cytokine immunotherapy.

The V call is TRBV18, the J call TRBJ1-2, with 7 nucleotides matching TRBD1. The source was lymph node tissue, collected from a patient treated with IRX-2 immunotherapy. The TCR originated in a human donor with breast cancer. Here the CDR3 DNA reads TGTGCCAGCTCAAAGGGGGCTGGTAATGGCTACACCTTC. This encodes CASSKGAGNGYTF.